One sample yielded the 22 T cell receptor beta chains listed below, sequenced in a study of cytomegalovirus exposure and HLA in healthy donors. The data were produced by immunoSEQ multiplex PCR, yet TCRdb's version contains in-frame clones alone and is incomplete. The profile shows about 220,000 clones, around 80% of them singletons. Source material: PBMCs. The source is a woman aged 25 to 39 in good health and CMV-seropositive.

The V gene is TRBV13, the J gene TRBJ1-3; 9 positions match TRBD1. The V and J ends lost 0 bases and 7 bases, in that order; junction bases with no gene match: 4. Germline V gene lookup returns CDR1 PRHDT and CDR2 FYEKMQ (reference sequence). The CDR3 spans 15 residues. This CDR3 reads CASSLGGQGTNTIYF. The DNA of the CDR3 is TGTGCCAGCAGCTTAGGCGGACAGGGGACTAACACCATATATTTT.

This chain uses TRBV30 with TRBJ1-2, with D possibly being TRBD1 (5 bases). The germline V gene encodes CDR1 GTSNPN and CDR2 SVGIG (reference sequence). The CDR3 runs 12 residues. V gave up 1 base and J gave up 7 bases, with 10 bases separating them. The chain's CDR3 is CAWSGSQGGYTF. DNA for the CDR3: TGTGCCTGGAGTGGATCGCAGGGTGGCTACACCTTC.

This rearrangement joins TRBV13 to TRBJ1-1, with D possibly matching TRBD1 (5 bases). Trimming removed 5 bases from V and 5 bases from J, with 15 bases in between. This CDR3 is 14 amino acids long. From germline, CDR1 is PRHDT and CDR2 FYEKMQ (reference sequence). In nucleotides, the CDR3 is TGTGCCAGCAGCAACCGGGGGGGAGGAACTGAAGCTTTCTTT. This codes for CASSNRGGGTEAFF.

Note on this clone: A read error may produce the germline difference seen at one junction end. The chain combines TRBV7-8 with TRBJ1-5; no reliable D call. The CDR3 covers 16 residues. Germline V lookup: CDR1 SGHVS, CDR2 FQNEAQ. CDR3 sequence reads: CASGFPGRKRDQPQHF. CDR3 DNA: TGTGCCAGCGGCTTCCCGGGCAGAAAGCGTGATCAGCCCCAGCATTTT.

The V call is TRBV7-8, the J call TRBJ2-1; TRBD1 agrees at 7 bases. The CDR3 runs to 15 residues. Germline assignment: CDR1 SGHVS and CDR2 FQNEAQ. V lost 2 bases, J lost 2 bases, and 3 bases stayed unmatched. As DNA, the CDR3 is TGTGCCAGCAGCTTACGACAGGGACCCTACAATGAGCAGTTCTTC. The encoded protein is CASSLRQGPYNEQFF.

The chain carries TRBV5-1 and TRBJ2-1; the D gene is possibly TRBD1 (6 bases). The V end lost 2 bases, the J end lost 5 bases, and 11 bases lay between the germline ends. CDR1 and CDR2 from the germline V gene are SGHRS and YFSETQ. The CDR3 loop spans 14 amino acids. CDR3 DNA: TGCGCCAGCAGCTTCCGGGACAAGAACAATGAGCAGTTCTTC. The encoded protein is CASSFRDKNNEQFF.

The sample holds a few counts of this clone. The V call is TRBV27, the J call TRBJ1-2; D is ambiguous. The CDR3 loop spans 14 amino acids. Germline V gene lookup returns CDR1 MNHEY and CDR2 SMNVEV (reference sequence). Trimming took 2 bases from V and 1 from J, leaving 8 bases between them. The CDR3 bases are TGTGCCAGCAGTTTAAGTGGATTTAACTATGGCTACACCTTC. As protein: CASSLSGFNYGYTF.

The chain couples TRBV7-2 to TRBJ1-1, with D unclear. Trimming shortened V by 5 bases and J by 2 bases, and 12 bases separated the two germline ends. This CDR3 has 14 residues. The germline gives CDR1 SGHTA, CDR2 FQGNSA. The CDR3 nucleotides are TGTGCCAGCAGCACCCCCGGCAGAAACACTGAAGCTTTCTTT. This gives the protein CASSTPGRNTEAFF.

This clone was counted at least ten times. V is TRBV5-1 and J is TRBJ1-2, with D perhaps matching TRBD1 (6 bases). V shed 4 bases and J shed 5 bases, with 18 bases lying between them. The CDR3 sequence is 15 residues long. Germline CDR1 is SGHRS and CDR2 is YFSETQ. CDR3 bases: TGCGCCAGCAGCGACCCGGGACACCACGGTTATGGCTACACCTTC. Its translation is CASSDPGHHGYGYTF.

The rearrangement links TRBV30 to TRBJ1-5, with D perhaps matching TRBD1 (5 bases). V gave up 2 bases and J gave up 3 bases, with 11 bases separating them. This CDR3 region has 14 residues. Germline CDR1 is GTSNPN and CDR2 is SVGIG (reference sequence). The CDR3 protein is CAWSLDSINQPQHF. The CDR3 DNA is TGTGCCTGGAGTCTCGACAGCATCAATCAGCCCCAGCATTTT.

The chain has TRBV6-5 and TRBJ1-4; D uncertain. This CDR3 spans 13 amino acids. Germline-derived CDR1 and CDR2 are MNHEY and SVGAGI. V shed 6 bases and J shed 4 bases, with 9 bases lying between them. Here the CDR3 reads CASSPKGNEKLFF. In nucleotides, the CDR3 is TGTGCCAGCAGCCCTAAAGGTAATGAAAAACTGTTTTTT.

The gene calls are TRBV5-1 and TRBJ2-1; 9 nucleotides agree with TRBD1. J lost 2 bases, V lost 2 bases, and 11 bases had no gene match. Germline V CDR1 and CDR2: SGHRS, YFSETQ. CDR3 length: 18 amino acids. CDR3 protein: CASSLNPPGTGPYNEQFF. The DNA for the CDR3 is TGCGCCAGCAGCTTAAATCCCCCCGGGACAGGGCCCTACAATGAGCAGTTCTTC.

The count of this clone is one. The CDR3 coding sequence is TGTGCCACCAGCAGGGGTGGAGGCGAGCAGTACTTC. Its translation is CATSRGGGEQYF. The chain joins TRBV15 to TRBJ2-7; possibly TRBD2 for D (5 bases). The germline V and J ends were trimmed by 3 bases and 6 bases, with 9 bases remaining between them. CDR3 length: 12 amino acids. The germline CDR1 and CDR2 sequences are LNHNV and YYDKDF (reference sequence).

Written as DNA, the CDR3 is TGTGCCAGCAGTGAATGGGTTCTGGCTGGGCTTTCGGCAGTTCATAGCAATCAGCCCCAGCATTTT. This gives the protein CASSEWVLAGLSAVHSNQPQHF. The gene calls are TRBV6-1 and TRBJ1-5; D not resolved. The germline V gene has CDR1 MNHNS and CDR2 SASEGT. The CDR3 runs to 22 residues. Deletions cut 2 bases from V and 0 bases from J, with 29 bases between.

This rearrangement joins TRBV6-1 to TRBJ1-2; possible D gene TRBD1, 5 bases. Trimming took off 7 bases at V and 2 bases at J, with 11 bases between the two ends. Germline values: CDR1 MNHNS, CDR2 SASEGT. CDR3 size: 13 residues. Written as DNA, the CDR3 is TGTGCCAGCAAAAGGGGAACGAACTATGGCTACACCTTC. As protein: CASKRGTNYGYTF.

The chain has TRBV27 and TRBJ2-1; possibly TRBD1 for D (5 bases). The CDR3 has 15 amino acids. V lost 5 bases and J lost 0, with 11 bases in between. The germline gives CDR1 MNHEY, CDR2 SMNVEV (reference sequence). CDR3 sequence reads: CASSLQGISYNEQFF. Here the CDR3 DNA reads TGTGCCAGCAGTCTTCAGGGTATCTCCTACAATGAGCAGTTCTTC.

This clone was seen once. J is TRBJ2-1 and V is TRBV6-1; 12 nucleotides line up with TRBD2. After removal of 7 bases from V and 8 bases from J, the junction contained 6 bases not matched to a gene. The CDR3 contains 14 residues. The germline V gene has CDR1 MNHNS and CDR2 SASEGT. In nucleotides, the CDR3 is TGTGCCAGCATTCTGACTAGCGGGAGAGATGAGCAGTTCTTC. Protein product: CASILTSGRDEQFF.

The genes are TRBV5-5 and TRBJ2-7; D remains ambiguous. The CDR3 is 14 residues long. V shed 1 base and J shed 1 base, with 9 bases lying between them. Per germline, CDR1 SGHKS and CDR2 YYEKEE (reference sequence). CDR3 DNA: TGTGCCAGCAGCTTGTTAGGTACGTCCTACGAGCAGTACTTC. Residues: CASSLLGTSYEQYF. Using reference TRBV5-5 and TRBJ2-7 for the parts outside the CDR3, the full variable domain is DAGVTQSPTHLIKTRGQQVTLRCSPISGHKSVSWYQQVLGQGPQFIFQYYEKEERGRGNFPDRFSARQFPNYSSELNVNALLLGDSALYLCASSLLGTSYEQYFGPGTRLTVT.

The CDR3 DNA follows: TGTGCCAGCATCGACCCCAGGGTGGGAAAAGAGACCCAGTACTTC. Translated, it gives CASIDPRVGKETQYF. The chain carries TRBV6-5 and TRBJ2-5, with D perhaps TRBD1 (5 bases). Germline V CDR1 and CDR2: MNHEY, SVGAGI. The V gene lost 7 bases and the J gene lost 3 bases, with 18 bases spanning the gap. The CDR3 is 15 residues long.

The J gene is TRBJ2-2, the V gene TRBV9; no definite D call. The CDR3 consists of 15 residues. Germline V gene data show CDR1 as SGDLS and CDR2 as YYNGEE. Trimming took off 2 bases at V and 0 bases at J, with 8 bases between the two ends. The CDR3 DNA is TGTGCCAGCAGCGTGGGTCTATCGAACACCGGGGAGCTGTTTTTT. This codes for CASSVGLSNTGELFF.

The chain is built from TRBV27 and TRBJ2-7; D may be TRBD2 (5 bases). The CDR3 runs to 14 residues. Trimming took off 5 bases at V and 5 bases at J, with 16 bases between the two ends. CDR1 is MNHEY and CDR2 is SMNVEV in the germline V gene (reference sequence). The CDR3 reads CASSLSSGRNEQYF. In DNA, the CDR3 is TGTGCCAGCAGTCTTTCATCGGGAAGGAACGAGCAGTACTTC.

V gene TRBV7-9 combines with J gene TRBJ1-2; 8 bases match TRBD1. Germline assignment: CDR1 SEHNR and CDR2 FQNEAQ (reference sequence). V lost 3 bases and J lost 3; bases outside the gene matches: 6. The CDR3 contains 15 residues. This chain's CDR3 is CASSLDRVLDYGYTF. DNA for the CDR3: TGTGCCAGCAGCTTGGACAGGGTTCTGGACTATGGCTACACCTTC. Variable domain in full (rest from reference TRBV7-9 and TRBJ1-2): DTGVSQNPRHKITKRGQNVTFRCDPISEHNRLYWYRQTLGQGPEFLTYFQNEAQLEKSRLLSDRFSAERPKGSFSTLEIQRTEQGDSAMYLCASSLDRVLDYGYTFGSGTRLTVV.